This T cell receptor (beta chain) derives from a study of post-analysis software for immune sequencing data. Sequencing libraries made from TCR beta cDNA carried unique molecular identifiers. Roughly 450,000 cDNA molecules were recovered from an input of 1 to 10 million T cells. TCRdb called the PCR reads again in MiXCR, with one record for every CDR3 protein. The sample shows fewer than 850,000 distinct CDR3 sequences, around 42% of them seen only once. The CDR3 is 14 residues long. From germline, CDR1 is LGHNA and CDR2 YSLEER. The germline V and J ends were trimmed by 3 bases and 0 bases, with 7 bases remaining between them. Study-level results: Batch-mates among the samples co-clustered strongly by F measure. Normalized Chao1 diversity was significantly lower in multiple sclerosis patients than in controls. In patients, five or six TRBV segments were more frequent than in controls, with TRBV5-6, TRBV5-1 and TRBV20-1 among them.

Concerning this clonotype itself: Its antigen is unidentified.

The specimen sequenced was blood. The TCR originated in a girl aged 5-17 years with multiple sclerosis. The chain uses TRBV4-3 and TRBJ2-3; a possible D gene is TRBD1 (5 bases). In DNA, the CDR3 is TGCGCCAGCAGCCAGCAGGGAAGCACAGATACGCAGTATTTT. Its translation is CASSQQGSTDTQYF.